The clone carrying this TCR beta chain was detected a few times. Antigen: not known. Using a J-beta primer mix together with a sample-barcoded 5' primer, a second PCR was run for about 7 to 12 cycles. A single record per CDR3 protein comes from TCRdb applying MiXCR to the 5' RACE reads. The table includes around 620,000 distinct CDR3 sequences, approximately 25% detected once. This record belongs to a study of blood T cells in healthy people across ages. Points from the study as a whole: Strong correlation existed between TCR beta diversity and naive T cell percentage.

The germline gives CDR1 LGHNA, CDR2 YSLEER. Trimming stripped 4 bases from V and 3 bases from J, with 15 bases between. The length of the CDR3 is 16 residues. The sample, about 9.2 milliliters of peripheral blood, was drawn from each donor. The receptor comes from a woman in her seventies in good health. Sequenced sample: blood. The chain recombines TRBV4-3 with TRBJ2-2, with D possibly being TRBD1 (5 bases). CDR3: CASSPYSRADTGELFF. Here the CDR3 DNA reads TGCGCCAGCAGCCCTTATAGCAGGGCGGACACCGGGGAGCTGTTTTTT.